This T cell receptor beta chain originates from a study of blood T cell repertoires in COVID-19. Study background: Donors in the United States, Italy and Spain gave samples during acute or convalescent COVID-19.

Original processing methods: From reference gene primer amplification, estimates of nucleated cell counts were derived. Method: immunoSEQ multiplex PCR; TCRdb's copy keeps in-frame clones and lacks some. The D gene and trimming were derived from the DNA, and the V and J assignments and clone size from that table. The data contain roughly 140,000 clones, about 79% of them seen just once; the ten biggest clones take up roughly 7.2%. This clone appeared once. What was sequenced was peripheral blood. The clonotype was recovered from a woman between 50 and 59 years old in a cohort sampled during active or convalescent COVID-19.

This CDR3 is CAISEVWAENYEQYF. The DNA of the CDR3 is TGTGCCATCAGTGAGGTATGGGCAGAAAATTACGAGCAGTACTTC. V usage is TRBV10-3 and J usage is TRBJ2-7; no clear D. The CDR3 is made up of 15 amino acids. CDR1 ENHRY and CDR2 SYGVKD come from the germline V gene. The ends were cut back, 2 bases at V and 4 bases at J, with 15 bases in the middle.